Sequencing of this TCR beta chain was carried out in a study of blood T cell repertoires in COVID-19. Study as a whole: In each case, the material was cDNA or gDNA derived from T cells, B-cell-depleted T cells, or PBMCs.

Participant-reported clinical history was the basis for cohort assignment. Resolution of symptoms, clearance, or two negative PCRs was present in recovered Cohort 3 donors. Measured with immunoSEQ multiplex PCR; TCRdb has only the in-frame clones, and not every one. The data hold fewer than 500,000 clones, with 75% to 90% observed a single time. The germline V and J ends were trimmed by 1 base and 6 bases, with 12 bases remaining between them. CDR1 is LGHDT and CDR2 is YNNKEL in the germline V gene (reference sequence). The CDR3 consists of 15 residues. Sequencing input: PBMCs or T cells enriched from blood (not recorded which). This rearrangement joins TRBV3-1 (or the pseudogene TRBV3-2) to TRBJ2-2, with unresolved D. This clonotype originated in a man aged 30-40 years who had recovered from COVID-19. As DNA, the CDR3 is TGTGCCAGCAGCCAAGTAGGAACACGGGCCGGGGAGCTGTTTTTT. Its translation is CASSQVGTRAGELFF.